The T cell receptor beta chain described here comes from a study of blood T cell repertoires in COVID-19 (TCRdb year 2020). As for the study more broadly: The collaborator samples originated in the United States, Italy and Spain and spanned the acute and convalescent phases of COVID-19. The material from the prospective study consisted of cDNA or gDNA derived from T cells, B-cell-depleted T cells, or PBMCs. Deeply sampled blood TCRbeta repertoires from subjects exposed to, actively infected with, or recovered from COVID-19 were included in the dataset. A freely available public database, intended as a resource for researchers studying the immune response to SARS-CoV-2, is where the repertoires were released. The samples were drawn from the first 160 participants of the ongoing ImmuneRACE study and from 950 to 1,500 subjects provided by 6 global collaborators. Nearly every sample came with metadata listing a de-identified subject ID, COVID-19 status, age in years and sex. HLA class I and class II types, where available, came from metadata supplied by the sample provider rather than from assay-based typing. Findings and caveats that apply to the study as a whole: The quantity of clinical and demographic metadata differed by source and by participant and was supplied without curation.

TCRbeta CDR3 regions were amplified from genomic DNA by means of the immunoSEQ Assay, a bias-controlled multiplex PCR. On the study's bioinformatics: Within the assay, amplification of reference gene primers was used to estimate how many nucleated cells each sample contained. To quantify the absolute abundance of each unique TCRbeta CDR3 rearrangement, sequence reads were collapsed and filtered. For each sample, productive Simpson clonality was calculated as the square root of Simpson's diversity index over productive rearrangements. In TCRdb, the immuneACCESS table is reduced to in-frame sequences with V and J assigned. These tables do not hold every clone; where another copy was compared, an unresolved V gene accounts for under half, and the others remain unexplained. D and trimming were read from the DNA, whereas the V and J calls and clone size are those reported in that table. This sample gives approximately 240,000 clones in total; 80% to 90% of them show up just once. The leading ten clones occupy roughly 3% of the sample.

In the prospective study, participants were roughly 18 to 100 years old, resided in approximately 22 geographic areas of the United States, and were enrolled through a virtual design. To assign participants to cohorts, the prospective study relied on clinical history that participants themselves reported in a screening survey and a study questionnaire. Mobile phlebotomists in the prospective study collected whole blood, serum and a nasopharyngeal or oropharyngeal swab from every participant. Additional blood draws and questionnaires over a roughly two-month period could optionally be provided by prospective study participants. Before DNA extraction, blood samples from the prospective study were shipped at room temperature or frozen. Trimmed from V: 6 bases; trimmed from J: 4 bases; junction bases lacking a gene match: 10. CDR1 SGHAT and CDR2 FQNNGV are derived from the germline V gene. Spanning cysteine to phenylalanine, the CDR3 consists of 15 amino acids. Only the CDR3 DNA is retained, 45 bases long and in frame from the first base.

About this clone itself: Its target antigen remains unknown. No base qualities exist here, and no much larger clone lies one base off it.

The sequenced material came from PBMCs or T cells enriched from blood (not recorded which). This TCR was recovered from a woman under 30 in a cohort exposed to, infected with or recovered from COVID-19 (not recorded which). The chain employs TRBV11-2 and TRBJ2-3, and TRBD1 matches 7 of the central bases. For the CDR3, the sequence is CASRDNRGRADTQYF. The DNA is TGTGCCAGCAGAGATAACAGGGGCCGGGCAGATACGCAGTATTTT.